This paragraph covers one T cell receptor (beta chain) sequence. Looked up from germline, CDR1 is DFQATT and CDR2 is SNEGSKA (reference sequence). V was shortened by 6 bases and J by 6 bases, with 10 bases between the two germline ends. The CDR3 totals 11 residues. This sample was taken from a study of long-term antiretroviral therapy in people with HIV. A v3.0 immunoSEQ assay was performed at survey level. Clones were sequenced by immunoSEQ multiplex PCR, and TCRdb holds only the in-frame ones, with some missing. The table lists 32,000 or so clones, 80% to 90% of them singletons. Prior to DNA extraction, the samples held about 1-11 million cryopreserved PBMC.

Here the sequenced sample was unsorted PBMCs, taken 3.2 years before starting antiretroviral therapy. The source is a man between 45 and 60 years old with HIV. The chain has TRBV20-1 and TRBJ2-3, with a possible D match to TRBD1 (5 bases). The CDR3 DNA sequence: TGCAGTGCCGGCAAGGGGGATACGCAGTATTTT. Amino acid sequence: CSAGKGDTQYF.